A single sample gave rise to the 2 T cell receptor beta chains below, sequenced in a study of cytomegalovirus exposure and HLA in healthy donors (dated by TCRdb to 2017 to 2019). Libraries came from the immunoSEQ multiplex PCR assay. For the multiplex PCR, a mixture combining 60 forward primers for TCR Vbeta segments and 13 reverse primers for TCR Jbeta segments was used. TCRdb provides this immuneACCESS table in a form limited to in-frame rearrangements. Some clones are lacking; in checked studies, under half of them reflect an unresolved V gene, and why the rest are absent is not known. Within this sample are approximately 100,000 clones, with 74% of them counted one time only. The ten most abundant clones make up about 2.5% of the sample. The sample taken for sequencing was PBMCs. These receptors all stem from a man aged 45-65 years in good health and CMV-seropositive.

The chain links TRBV2 to TRBJ2-1; 7 bases line up with TRBD1. The CDR3 covers 14 residues. Per germline, CDR1 SNHLY and CDR2 FYNNEI. Losses at the gene ends were 3 bases for V and 6 bases for J; bases not matched to a gene: 5. The CDR3, as DNA: TGTGCCAGCAGTGATTCATACAGGGGCAATGAGCAGTTCTTC. Translation gives CASSDSYRGNEQFF.

This clone was seen a handful of times. V usage is TRBV10-3 and J usage is TRBJ2-3; TRBD2 agrees at 10 bases. The V gene's germline CDR1 is ENHRY and CDR2 SYGVKD. The CDR3 is made up of 15 amino acids. Losses at the gene ends were 10 bases for V and 11 bases for J; bases not matched to a gene: 18. CDR3 sequence (DNA): TGTGCCACCCTAGACCTCCTAGCGGGAGTTGGAGGGCAGTATTTT. As protein: CATLDLLAGVGGQYF.